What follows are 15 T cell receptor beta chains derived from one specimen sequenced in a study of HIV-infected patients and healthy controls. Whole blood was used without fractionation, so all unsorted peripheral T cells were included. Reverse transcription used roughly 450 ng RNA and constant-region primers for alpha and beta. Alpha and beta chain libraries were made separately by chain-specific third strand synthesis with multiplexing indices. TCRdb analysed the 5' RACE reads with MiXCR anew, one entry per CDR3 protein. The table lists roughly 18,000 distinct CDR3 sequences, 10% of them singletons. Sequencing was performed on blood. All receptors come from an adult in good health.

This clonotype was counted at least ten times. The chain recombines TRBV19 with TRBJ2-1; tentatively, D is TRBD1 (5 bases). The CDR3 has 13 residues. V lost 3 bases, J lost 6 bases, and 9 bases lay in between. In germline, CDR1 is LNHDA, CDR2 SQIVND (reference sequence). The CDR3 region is CASSMGQANEQFF. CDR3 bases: TGTGCCAGTAGTATGGGGCAGGCCAATGAGCAGTTCTTC.

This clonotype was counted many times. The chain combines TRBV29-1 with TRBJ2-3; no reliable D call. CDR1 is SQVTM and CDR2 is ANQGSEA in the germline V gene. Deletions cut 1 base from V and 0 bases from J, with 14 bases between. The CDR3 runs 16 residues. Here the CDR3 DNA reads TGCAGCGTTGAAGGACCCCCGTGGTCTAGCACAGATACGCAGTATTTT. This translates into CSVEGPPWSSTDTQYF.

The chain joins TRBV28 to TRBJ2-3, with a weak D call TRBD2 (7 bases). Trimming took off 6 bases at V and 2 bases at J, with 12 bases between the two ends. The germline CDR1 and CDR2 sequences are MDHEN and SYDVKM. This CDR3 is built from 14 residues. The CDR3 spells CASSLGGATDTQYF. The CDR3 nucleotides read TGTGCCAGCAGCCTGGGGGGGGCCACAGATACGCAGTATTTT.

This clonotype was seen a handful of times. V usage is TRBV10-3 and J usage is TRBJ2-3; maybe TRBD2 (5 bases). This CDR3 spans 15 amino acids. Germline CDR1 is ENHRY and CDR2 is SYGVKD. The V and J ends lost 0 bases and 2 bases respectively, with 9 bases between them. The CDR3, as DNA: TGTGCCATCAGTGAGTCGACGGGATCCACAGATACGCAGTATTTT. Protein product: CAISESTGSTDTQYF.

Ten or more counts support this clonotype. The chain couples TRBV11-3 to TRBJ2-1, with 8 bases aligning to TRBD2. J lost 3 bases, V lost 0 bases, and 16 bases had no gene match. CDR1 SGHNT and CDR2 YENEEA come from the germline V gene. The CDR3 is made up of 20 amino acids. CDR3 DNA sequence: TGTGCCAGCAGCTTAGATCAAGGGGGTAGCGGGACCCATCGCTACAATGAGCAGTTCTTC. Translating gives CASSLDQGGSGTHRYNEQFF.

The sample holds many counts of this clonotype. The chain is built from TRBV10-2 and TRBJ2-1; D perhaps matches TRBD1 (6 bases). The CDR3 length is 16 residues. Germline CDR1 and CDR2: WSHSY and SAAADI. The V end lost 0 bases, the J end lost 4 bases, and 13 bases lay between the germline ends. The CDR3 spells CASSESGDITYNEQFF. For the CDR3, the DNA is TGCGCCAGCAGTGAGTCCGGGGACATCACATACAATGAGCAGTTCTTC.

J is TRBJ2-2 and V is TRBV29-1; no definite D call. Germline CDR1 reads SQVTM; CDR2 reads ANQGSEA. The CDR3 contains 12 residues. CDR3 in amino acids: CRVKGGTGELFF. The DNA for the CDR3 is TGCAGAGTTAAGGGCGGAACCGGGGAGCTGTTTTTT.

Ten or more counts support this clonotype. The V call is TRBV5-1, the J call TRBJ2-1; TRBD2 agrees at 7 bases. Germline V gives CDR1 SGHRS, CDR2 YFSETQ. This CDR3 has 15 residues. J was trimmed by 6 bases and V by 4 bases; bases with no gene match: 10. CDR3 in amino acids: CASSLEGGPGNEQFF. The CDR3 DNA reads TGCGCCAGCAGCCTGGAGGGAGGGCCAGGCAATGAGCAGTTCTTC.

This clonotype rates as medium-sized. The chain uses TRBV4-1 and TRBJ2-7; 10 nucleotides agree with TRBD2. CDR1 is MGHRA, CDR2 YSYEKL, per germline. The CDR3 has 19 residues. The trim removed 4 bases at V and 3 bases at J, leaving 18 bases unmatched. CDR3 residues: CASSPHLDGGSGRGYEQYF. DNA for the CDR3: TGCGCCAGCAGCCCCCACTTGGATGGCGGGAGCGGGAGGGGCTACGAGCAGTACTTC.

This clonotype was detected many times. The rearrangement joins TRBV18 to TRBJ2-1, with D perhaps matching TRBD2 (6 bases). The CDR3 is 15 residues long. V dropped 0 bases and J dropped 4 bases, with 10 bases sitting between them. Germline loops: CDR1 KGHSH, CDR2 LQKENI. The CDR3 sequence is CASSPPGGIYNEQFF. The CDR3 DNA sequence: TGTGCCAGCTCACCACCAGGCGGGATTTACAATGAGCAGTTCTTC.

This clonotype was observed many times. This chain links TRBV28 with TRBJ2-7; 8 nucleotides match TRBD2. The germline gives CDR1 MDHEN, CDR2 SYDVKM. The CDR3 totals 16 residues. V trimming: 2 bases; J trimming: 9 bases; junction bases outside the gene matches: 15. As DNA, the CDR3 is TGTGCCAGCAGTTTACCGGGACTAGAACCGGCGGGGGGGCAGTACTTC. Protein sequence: CASSLPGLEPAGGQYF.

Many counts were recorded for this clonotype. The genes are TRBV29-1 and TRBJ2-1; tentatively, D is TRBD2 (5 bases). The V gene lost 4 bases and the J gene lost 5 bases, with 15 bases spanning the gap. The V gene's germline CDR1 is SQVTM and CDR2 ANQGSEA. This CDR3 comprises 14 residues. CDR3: CSVGRGAGHNEQFF. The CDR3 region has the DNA TGCAGCGTTGGACGGGGTGCGGGTCACAATGAGCAGTTCTTC.

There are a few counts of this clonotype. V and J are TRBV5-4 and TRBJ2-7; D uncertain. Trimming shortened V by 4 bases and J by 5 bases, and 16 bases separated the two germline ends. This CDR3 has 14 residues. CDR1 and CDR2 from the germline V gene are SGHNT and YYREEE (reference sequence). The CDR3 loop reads CASSLPTAPHEQYF. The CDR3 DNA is TGTGCCAGCAGCCTACCCACCGCCCCCCACGAGCAGTACTTC. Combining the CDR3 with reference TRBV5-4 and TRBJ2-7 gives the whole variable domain ETGVTQSPTHLIKTRGQQVTLRCSSQSGHNTVSWYQQALGQGPQFIFQYYREEENGRGNFPPRFSGLQFPNYSSELNVNALELDDSALYLCASSLPTAPHEQYFGPGTRLTVT.

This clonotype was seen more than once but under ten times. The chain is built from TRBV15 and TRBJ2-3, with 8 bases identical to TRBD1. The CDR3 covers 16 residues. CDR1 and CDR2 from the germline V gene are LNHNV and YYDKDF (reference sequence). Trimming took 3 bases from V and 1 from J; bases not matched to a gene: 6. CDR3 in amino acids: CATSSRQGPRTDTQYF. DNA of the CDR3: TGTGCCACCAGCAGTCGACAGGGGCCCCGCACAGATACGCAGTATTTT.

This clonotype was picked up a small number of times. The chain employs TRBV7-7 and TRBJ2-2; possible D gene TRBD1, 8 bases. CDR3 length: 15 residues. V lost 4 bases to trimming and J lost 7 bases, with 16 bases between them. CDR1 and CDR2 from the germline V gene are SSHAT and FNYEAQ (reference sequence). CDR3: CASSSRQGRVGELFF. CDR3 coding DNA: TGTGCCAGCAGCTCCCGACAGGGGAGGGTCGGGGAGCTGTTTTTT.